A single sample is the source of the 2 T cell receptor beta chains below, sequenced in a study of T cell changes during pregnancy in multiple sclerosis. The protocol was immunoSEQ multiplex PCR, while the TCRdb copy is restricted to in-frame clones and leaves out a portion. The sample comprises tens of thousands of clones, about nine tenths of which are singletons, and around 0.7% rests with the top ten. The specimen was peripheral blood, collected in the third trimester of pregnancy. The receptors were sampled from a female donor in good health, enrolled as a control in a pregnancy study.

V gene TRBV27 combines with J gene TRBJ2-2; unclear D gene. CDR1 and CDR2 (germline): MNHEY, SMNVEV (reference sequence). There are 13 residues in the CDR3. The V gene lost 5 bases and the J gene lost 6 bases, with 10 bases spanning the gap. Here the CDR3 DNA reads TGTGCCAGCAGTATCTCACGGGCCGGGGAGCTGTTTTTT. This encodes CASSISRAGELFF.

This clone has a handful of counts. This chain uses TRBV2 with TRBJ1-1, with 9 bases fitting TRBD1. V lost 7 bases to trimming and J lost 10 bases; unmatched junction nucleotides: 4. CDR1 is SNHLY, CDR2 FYNNEI, per germline. The CDR3 covers 11 residues. CDR3: CASNRGRVAFF. The CDR3 DNA follows: TGTGCCAGCAACAGGGGGCGGGTAGCTTTCTTT.